The T cell receptor (beta chain) under discussion was sequenced for a study of OX40 agonist ivuxolimab in advanced cancers. Whole-study context: Intravenous ivuxolimab at 0.01 to 10 mg/kg was given to patients every 2 weeks.

This CDR3 has 14 amino acids. With 4 bases removed from V and 6 bases from J, the gap between germline ends came to 13 bases. Per the germline V gene, CDR1 is MNHEY and CDR2 is SVGAGI. Repertoires were generated with immunoSEQ multiplex PCR, while TCRdb's copy carries only in-frame clones and drops some. The profile shows over 95,000 clones, 90% to 95% of them singletons. The V call is TRBV6-5, the J call TRBJ2-4, with D perhaps TRBD1 or TRBD2 (5 bases each). Specimen: CD4+ or CD8+ T cells sorted from blood, collected in a trial of the OX40 agonist ivuxolimab. The receptor's source is an adult with an advanced solid tumor such as melanoma, head and neck, liver or kidney cancer. CDR3 amino acids: CASSSPGAPNIQYF. The CDR3 bases are TGTGCCAGCAGTTCTCCCGGGGCCCCAAACATTCAGTACTTC.